This T cell receptor (beta chain) originates from a study of blood T cells in healthy people across ages. Aged roughly 6 to 95, donors were systemically healthy Caucasians from Russia. This clonotype was seen a handful of times. A sample-barcoded 5' primer and a J-beta primer mix were used in a second PCR of roughly 7 to 11 cycles. Each CDR3 protein is one row after TCRdb ran MiXCR on the 5' RACE reads. The data hold about 730,000 distinct CDR3 sequences, with approximately 43% observed a single time. The V gene end was trimmed by 5 bases and the J gene end by 0 bases; junction bases not matched to a gene: 9. CDR1 is MNHEY, CDR2 SMNVEV, per germline (reference sequence). The CDR3 is 16 residues long.

Sequenced: blood. The rearrangement joins TRBV27 to TRBJ1-2; 7 bases agree with TRBD1. This receptor was identified in a woman aged 60-70 years in good health. CDR3 loop: CASSPYLDRANYGYTF. The CDR3 bases are TGTGCCAGCAGTCCCTACCTCGACAGGGCTAACTATGGCTACACCTTC.